These T cell receptor beta chains were read from a single sample in a study of lymphopenia after photon versus proton radiotherapy. The table came from immunoSEQ multiplex PCR; TCRdb's copy has only in-frame clones and leaves some out. Seen here are over 50,000 clones, about 90% observed once, and the top ten hold 2% to 3%. The sample was peripheral blood, taken from a patient treated with photon-based radiotherapy. The receptors here all came from a man between 35 and 55 years old with gastric cancer. Each CDR3 is given with its conserved first and last residue. The order of the fields is V gene, J gene, D gene, clone size, CDR3 protein, CDR3 DNA. A D gene is named only where the DNA matches it firmly. Clone sizes are given selectively: once, few, many, or a class where the clone is expanded.

>TRBV5-6|TRBJ2-5|NA|NA
CASSLVGGREETQYF
TGTGCCAGCAGCTTGGTGGGGGGGCGCGAGGAGACCCAGTACTTC
>TRBV9|TRBJ2-1|TRBD1|NA
CASSEQGAPYNEQFF
TGTGCCAGCAGCGAACAGGGGGCTCCCTACAATGAGCAGTTCTTC
>TRBV5-1|TRBJ1-5|NA|NA
CASSPGDRNQPQHF
TGCGCCAGCAGCCCCGGAGACCGCAATCAGCCCCAGCATTTT
>TRBV4-1|TRBJ2-4|TRBD1|NA
CASGTGLLGENIQYF
TGCGCCAGTGGGACAGGACTACTTGGCGAAAACATTCAGTACTTC
>TRBV5-8|TRBJ1-5|NA|NA
CASSYGLNNQPQHF
TGTGCCAGCAGCTACGGGCTGAACAATCAGCCCCAGCATTTT
>TRBV27|TRBJ2-7|NA|NA
CASSWGAGGPYEQYF
TGTGCCAGCAGTTGGGGTGCAGGTGGGCCCTACGAGCAGTACTTC
>TRBV5-1|TRBJ2-2|TRBD2|NA
CASSPHRTSGSGELFF
TGCGCCAGCAGCCCCCATAGGACTAGCGGGTCCGGGGAGCTGTTTTTT
>TRBV18|TRBJ1-3|TRBD1|NA
CASSLRPTGQGTTGNTIYF
TGTGCCAGCTCCCTCAGACCCACGGGACAGGGGACTACGGGAAACACCATATATTTT
>TRBV12-5|TRBJ2-5|NA|NA
CASGGGGETQYF
TGTGCTAGTGGTGGGGGCGGGGAGACCCAGTACTTC
>TRBV19|TRBJ1-5|NA|few
CASSPGGYQPQHF
TGTGCCAGTAGTCCAGGTGGGTATCAGCCCCAGCATTTT
>TRBV5-8|TRBJ1-2|NA|NA
CASSLEGGRGGGYTF
TGTGCCAGCAGCTTGGAAGGTGGCAGGGGAGGTGGCTACACCTTC
>TRBV30|TRBJ2-7|TRBD1|NA
CAWSKWDRVNYEQYF
TGTGCCTGGAGTAAGTGGGACAGGGTAAACTACGAGCAGTACTTC
>TRBV11-1|TRBJ1-1|NA|NA
CASSMTPPTEAFF
TGTGCCAGCAGCATGACACCTCCTACTGAAGCTTTCTTT
>TRBV10-3|TRBJ1-1|NA|NA
CAISESGQMNTEAFF
TGTGCCATCAGTGAGTCGGGGCAGATGAACACTGAAGCTTTCTTT
>TRBV6-6|TRBJ2-2|NA|NA
CASSYALAGVPGELFF
TGTGCCAGCAGTTACGCGCTAGCAGGGGTCCCCGGGGAGCTGTTTTTT
>TRBV19|TRBJ2-1|TRBD1|NA
CASSTHRGTYNEQFF
TGTGCCAGTAGCACCCACAGGGGAACCTACAATGAGCAGTTCTTC
>TRBV19|TRBJ2-7|TRBD2|NA
CASSIGGGVVFYEQYF
TGTGCCAGTAGTATAGGTGGGGGGGTGGTCTTCTACGAGCAGTACTTC